A single sample gave rise to the 22 T cell receptor beta chains below, sequenced in a study of Ad26.COV2.S vaccination and SARS-CoV-2 variants. Treatment denoted: roughly 18 received Ad26.COV2.S at low or high dose, single or two shots; several received placebo; per-sample allocation not given. Sampling occurred on day 63 after the first vaccine or placebo injection. Produced via immunoSEQ multiplex PCR; TCRdb's table is partial and in-frame only. Of around 300,000 clones listed, roughly nine tenths are singletons. The specimen was peripheral blood, collected in a trial of Ad26.COV2.S vaccine versus placebo. These receptors originate from a person between 18 and 60 years old who received the Ad26.COV2.S COVID-19 vaccine or a placebo.

The sample holds one count of this clone. The chain has TRBV6-5 and TRBJ1-2; 7 bases match TRBD1. The CDR3 covers 14 residues. Germline trimming cut 5 bases from V and 4 bases from J; bases unmatched to any gene: 7. In germline, CDR1 is MNHEY, CDR2 SVGAGI. The CDR3 nucleotides read TGTGCCAGCAGTCGGGACCCAGGGGGCTATGGCTACACCTTC. Its protein is CASSRDPGGYGYTF.

The CDR3 here is CASSRLSGTSITEAFF. CDR3 coding DNA: TGTGCCAGCAGCCGCCTCTCCGGGACCTCGATCACTGAAGCTTTCTTT. The chain combines TRBV4-2 with TRBJ1-1; a possible D gene is TRBD1 (5 bases). Germline V CDR1 and CDR2: LGHNA, YNFKEQ. The V end lost 4 bases, the J end lost 4 bases, and 19 bases lay between the germline ends. The CDR3 is 16 residues long.

The V gene is TRBV11-2, the J gene TRBJ1-2; D gene unclear. V was trimmed by 5 bases and J by 8 bases, leaving 18 bases between them. Germline-derived CDR1 and CDR2 are SGHAT and FQNNGV. The CDR3 covers 14 residues. The chain's CDR3 is CASSPKDRQRGYTF. CDR3 DNA: TGTGCCAGCAGCCCAAAAGATCGGCAGAGGGGCTACACCTTC.

V usage is TRBV5-1 and J usage is TRBJ1-2; D uncertain. The CDR3 extends over 13 amino acids. V lost 4 bases to trimming and J lost 8 bases, with 15 bases between them. Looked up from germline, CDR1 is SGHRS and CDR2 is YFSETQ. The CDR3: CASSQTGPRGYTF. As DNA, the CDR3 is TGCGCCAGCAGCCAGACCGGGCCCCGGGGCTACACCTTC. Together with reference TRBV5-1 and TRBJ1-2, the CDR3 gives the full variable domain: KAGVTQTPRYLIKTRGQQVTLSCSPISGHRSVSWYQQTPGQGLQFLFEYFSETQRNKGNFPGRFSGRQFSNSRSEMNVSTLELGDSALYLCASSQTGPRGYTFGSGTRLTVV.

The gene calls are TRBV27 and TRBJ2-7; D unclear. Germline loops: CDR1 MNHEY, CDR2 SMNVEV (reference sequence). This CDR3 comprises 11 residues. V lost 8 bases and J 5 bases, leaving 10 bases between the germline ends. CDR3 nucleotides: TGTGCCAGCTCTTTCTTGCACGAGCAGTACTTC. This translates into CASSFLHEQYF.

This clone was seen only once. The rearrangement uses TRBV27 and TRBJ2-1, with TRBD2 identical over 7 bases. V shed 2 bases, J shed 3 bases, and the junction held 4 bases outside the gene matches. Per the germline V gene, CDR1 is MNHEY and CDR2 is SMNVEV (reference sequence). The CDR3 has 15 amino acids. CDR3 sequence reads: CASSLGLGRYNEQFF. In DNA form, the CDR3 reads TGTGCCAGCAGTTTAGGACTAGGGCGCTACAATGAGCAGTTCTTC.

V gene TRBV9 combines with J gene TRBJ1-5, with D possibly TRBD1 on 5 matching bases. The germline V and J ends were trimmed by 0 bases and 0 bases, with 7 bases remaining between them. The CDR3 loop spans 15 amino acids. Germline CDR1 is SGDLS and CDR2 is YYNGEE. CDR3 coding DNA: TGTGCCAGCAGCGTAGAGGGGAATAGCAATCAGCCCCAGCATTTT. Translated, it gives CASSVEGNSNQPQHF.

The genes are TRBV7-2 and TRBJ2-1, with a tentative D call TRBD2 (6 bases). CDR3 length: 13 amino acids. Trimming removed 4 bases from V and 8 bases from J, with 12 bases in between. In germline, CDR1 is SGHTA, CDR2 FQGNSA. The chain's CDR3 is CASSYGIADEQFF. CDR3 nucleotides: TGTGCCAGCAGCTATGGGATAGCGGATGAGCAGTTCTTC.

The CDR3 sequence: CASSPQFRQGYGYTF. The CDR3 coding sequence is TGCGCCAGCAGCCCCCAATTTCGACAGGGCTATGGCTACACCTTC. The rearrangement uses TRBV4-3 and TRBJ1-2; 7 positions agree with TRBD1. Unmatched junction bases numbered 9, after V lost 4 bases and J lost 4 bases. The V gene's germline CDR1 is LGHNA and CDR2 YSLEER. The CDR3 runs 15 residues.

The V and J genes are TRBV7-9 and TRBJ2-7; tentative D call: TRBD1 (7 bases). CDR1 is SEHNR, CDR2 FQNEAQ, per germline (reference sequence). The CDR3 runs to 15 residues. Trimming cost V 0 bases and J 6 bases, with 15 bases left between them. CDR3 nucleotide sequence: TGTGCCAGCAGCTTAGCAGCAGGGGGGATCGGCGAGCAGTACTTC. It yields the protein CASSLAAGGIGEQYF.

The rearrangement links TRBV5-1 to TRBJ1-3, with D possibly TRBD1 on 5 matching bases. The germline CDR1 and CDR2 sequences are SGHRS and YFSETQ. Trimming took 1 base from V and 0 from J, leaving 8 bases between them. CDR3 length equals 15 residues. The CDR3 sequence is CASSLQGSSGNTIYF. As DNA, the CDR3 is TGCGCCAGCAGCTTGCAGGGATCCTCTGGAAACACCATATATTTT.

V gene TRBV28 combines with J gene TRBJ2-7; 12 bases agree with TRBD2. The CDR3 is 14 amino acids. V shed 7 bases, J shed 4 bases, and the junction held 5 bases outside the gene matches. Per germline, CDR1 MDHEN and CDR2 SYDVKM. The CDR3 bases are TGTGCCAGCAACGGACTAGCGGGATCATACGAGCAGTACTTC. It codes for CASNGLAGSYEQYF. Full variable domain (missing parts from reference TRBV28 and TRBJ2-7): DVKVTQSSRYLVKRTGEKVFLECVQDMDHENMFWYRQDPGLGLRLIYFSYDVKMKEKGDIPEGYSVSREKKERFSLILESASTNQTSMYLCASNGLAGSYEQYFGPGTRLTVT.

The chain joins TRBV27 to TRBJ1-1; 7 bases are shared with TRBD1. There are 14 residues in the CDR3. Germline V gene lookup returns CDR1 MNHEY and CDR2 SMNVEV (reference sequence). The V gene end was trimmed by 6 bases and the J gene end by 1 base; junction bases not matched to a gene: 5. The CDR3 sequence: CASSDRDPNTEAFF. The CDR3 bases are TGTGCCAGCAGCGACAGGGACCCGAACACTGAAGCTTTCTTT.

The chain joins TRBV18 to TRBJ2-7; possibly TRBD1 for D (5 bases). V was cut by 3 bases and J by 6 bases, with 15 bases left in between. The CDR3 has 14 amino acids. Germline values: CDR1 KGHSH, CDR2 LQKENI. CDR3 region: CASSPPVRVSEQYF. The DNA of the CDR3 is TGTGCCAGCTCACCCCCGGTCAGGGTAAGCGAGCAGTACTTC.

The V call is TRBV14, the J call TRBJ2-4, with no clear D. Germline lookup yields CDR1 SGHDN and CDR2 FVKESK. The CDR3 is made up of 11 amino acids. The V and J ends lost 1 base and 9 bases respectively, with 4 bases between them. CDR3 in DNA: TGTGCCAGCAGCCAAGTTGGCATTCAGTACTTC. It specifies CASSQVGIQYF.

This clone was detected a few times. The chain uses TRBV27 and TRBJ1-6, with a tentative D call TRBD1 (5 bases). Germline CDR1 is MNHEY and CDR2 is SMNVEV (reference sequence). The CDR3 runs to 18 residues. The V gene lost 0 bases and the J gene lost 3 bases, with 15 bases spanning the gap. This chain's CDR3 is CASSLSEAGSYYNSPLHF. The CDR3 DNA sequence: TGTGCCAGCAGTTTATCCGAGGCAGGGAGTTACTATAATTCACCCCTCCACTTT.

The chain has TRBV7-2 and TRBJ1-6, with D tentatively TRBD1 (6 bases). The CDR3 runs to 15 residues. V lost 1 base and J lost 7, with 11 bases in between. Germline loops: CDR1 SGHTA, CDR2 FQGNSA. CDR3 protein: CASSLDRAWNSPLHF. CDR3 nucleotide sequence: TGTGCCAGCAGCTTAGACAGGGCTTGGAATTCACCCCTCCACTTT.

The V and J genes are TRBV5-1 and TRBJ1-1; tentative D call: TRBD1 (6 bases). CDR3 length equals 14 residues. The V gene's germline CDR1 is SGHRS and CDR2 YFSETQ. Trimming pared 3 bases from V and 1 base from J, leaving 10 bases between. CDR3 sequence (DNA): TGCGCCAGCAGCTATGGACAGCGGAACACTGAAGCTTTCTTT. Protein sequence: CASSYGQRNTEAFF.

This chain links TRBV7-9 with TRBJ1-2, with D unclear. V lost 5 bases to trimming and J lost 6 bases, with 13 bases between them. There are 13 residues in the CDR3. The germline V gene encodes CDR1 SEHNR and CDR2 FQNEAQ (reference sequence). The CDR3 nucleotides read TGTGCCAGCAGCGCCGAACCTATGGATGGCTACACCTTC. This codes for CASSAEPMDGYTF.

J is TRBJ2-3 and V is TRBV7-3, with D possibly TRBD1 on 5 matching bases. Germline V CDR1 and CDR2: SGHTA, FQGTGA. The CDR3 has 13 residues. V dropped 5 bases and J dropped 4 bases, with 10 bases sitting between them. The chain's CDR3 is CASSPGRADTQYF. For the CDR3, the DNA is TGTGCCAGCAGCCCGGGCAGGGCAGATACGCAGTATTTT.

This chain uses TRBV19 with TRBJ1-2; 7 bases line up with TRBD1. Germline CDR1 and CDR2: LNHDA and SQIVND (reference sequence). Trimming cost V 9 bases and J 5 bases; bases outside gene matches: 6. This CDR3 region has 12 residues. The CDR3 coding sequence is TGTGCCAGCGTCGGGACAGCATATGGCTACACCTTC. This gives the protein CASVGTAYGYTF. Full variable domain (outside the CDR3, taken from reference TRBV19 and TRBJ1-2): DGGITQSPKYLFRKEGQNVTLSCEQNLNHDAMYWYRQDPGQGLRLIYYSQIVNDFQKGDIAEGYSVSREKKESFPLTVTSAQKNPTAFYLCASVGTAYGYTFGSGTRLTVV.

The gene calls are TRBV7-9 and TRBJ1-1; no clear D. Per the germline V gene, CDR1 is SEHNR and CDR2 is FQNEAQ (reference sequence). With 2 bases removed from V and 5 bases from J, the gap between germline ends came to 24 bases. The CDR3 runs 18 residues. The CDR3 loop is CASSLLTSGFFVWTEAFF. As DNA, the CDR3 is TGTGCCAGCAGCTTATTAACTTCTGGTTTTTTTGTGTGGACTGAAGCTTTCTTT.